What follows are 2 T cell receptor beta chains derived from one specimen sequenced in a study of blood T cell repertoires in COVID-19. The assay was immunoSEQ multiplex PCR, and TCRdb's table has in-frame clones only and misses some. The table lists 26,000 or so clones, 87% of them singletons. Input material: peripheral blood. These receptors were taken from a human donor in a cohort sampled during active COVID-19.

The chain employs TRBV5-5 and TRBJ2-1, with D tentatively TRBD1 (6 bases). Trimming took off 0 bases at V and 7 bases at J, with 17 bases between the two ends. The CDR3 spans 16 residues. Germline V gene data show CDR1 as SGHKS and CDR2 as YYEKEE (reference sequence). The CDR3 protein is CASSLGGGPGQNEQFF. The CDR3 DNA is TGTGCCAGCAGCTTGGGTGGGGGACCAGGACAGAATGAGCAGTTCTTC.

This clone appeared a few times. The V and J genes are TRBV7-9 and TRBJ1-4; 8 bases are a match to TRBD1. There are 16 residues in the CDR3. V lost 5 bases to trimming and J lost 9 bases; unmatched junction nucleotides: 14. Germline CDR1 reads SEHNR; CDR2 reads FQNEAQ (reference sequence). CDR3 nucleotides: TGTGCCAGCAGCCTAGGATCAGGGGGCGGTGGTCAAAAACTGTTTTTT. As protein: CASSLGSGGGGQKLFF. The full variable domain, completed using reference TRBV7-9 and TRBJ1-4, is DTGVSQNPRHKITKRGQNVTFRCDPISEHNRLYWYRQTLGQGPEFLTYFQNEAQLEKSRLLSDRFSAERPKGSFSTLEIQRTEQGDSAMYLCASSLGSGGGGQKLFFGSGTQLSVL.